These 5 T cell receptor beta chains came from one sample sequenced in a study of beta chain features in type 1 diabetes. What was sequenced were expressed TCRB transcripts, since all of the isolated RNA had been reverse transcribed. The table came from immunoSEQ multiplex PCR; TCRdb's copy has only in-frame clones and leaves some out. The sample includes 80,000 to 90,000 clones, roughly 31% seen only once; the top ten take 0.45% to 0.55%. Sequencing was done on a sample of stem cell memory CD4+ T cells from blood. Source of these receptors: a woman younger than 30 in good health.

V usage is TRBV5-6 and J usage is TRBJ2-3; 11 bases are a match to TRBD2. The germline V gene encodes CDR1 SGHDT and CDR2 YYEEEE. The CDR3 spans 16 residues. V dropped 3 bases and J dropped 2; count of bases not matched to a gene: 5. The chain's CDR3 is CASSSKGLAVTDTQYF. In DNA, the CDR3 is TGTGCCAGCAGCTCCAAGGGACTAGCGGTCACAGATACGCAGTATTTT.

V and J are TRBV5-6 and TRBJ2-6; D remains unclear. The germline V and J ends were trimmed by 0 bases and 0 bases, with 4 bases remaining between them. Germline-derived CDR1 and CDR2 are SGHDT and YYEEEE. The CDR3 is 15 residues long. CDR3 amino acids: CASSLGYSGANVLTF. The CDR3 nucleotides read TGTGCCAGCAGCTTGGGTTACTCTGGGGCCAACGTCCTGACTTTC.

This chain uses TRBV4-2 with TRBJ2-1; weak D call: TRBD1 (5 bases). V gave up 1 base and J gave up 7 bases, with 17 bases separating them. This CDR3 has 16 amino acids. Germline V lookup: CDR1 LGHNA, CDR2 YNFKEQ. The CDR3 nucleotides are TGTGCCAGCAGCCAAGCCCCGGGTGTCAGGGTAAATGAGCAGTTCTTC. Its protein is CASSQAPGVRVNEQFF.

This clone was seen repeatedly, ten times or more. This chain uses TRBV28 with TRBJ1-2; 7 positions match TRBD1. CDR1 and CDR2 from the germline V gene are MDHEN and SYDVKM. The CDR3 has 14 residues. V dropped 5 bases and J dropped 1; count of bases not matched to a gene: 4. This chain's CDR3 is CASSTTGDNYGYTF. In DNA form, the CDR3 reads TGTGCCAGCAGTACCACAGGGGATAACTATGGCTACACCTTC.

This clone was found once. This chain uses TRBV7-3 with TRBJ1-4, with D perhaps matching TRBD1 (6 bases). Trimming pared 5 bases from V and 8 bases from J, leaving 12 bases between. There are 13 residues in the CDR3. The germline V gene encodes CDR1 SGHTA and CDR2 FQGTGA. The CDR3 DNA reads as TGTGCCAGCAGCGAGGGGGGGAAAGAAAAACTGTTTTTT. Translating gives CASSEGGKEKLFF.